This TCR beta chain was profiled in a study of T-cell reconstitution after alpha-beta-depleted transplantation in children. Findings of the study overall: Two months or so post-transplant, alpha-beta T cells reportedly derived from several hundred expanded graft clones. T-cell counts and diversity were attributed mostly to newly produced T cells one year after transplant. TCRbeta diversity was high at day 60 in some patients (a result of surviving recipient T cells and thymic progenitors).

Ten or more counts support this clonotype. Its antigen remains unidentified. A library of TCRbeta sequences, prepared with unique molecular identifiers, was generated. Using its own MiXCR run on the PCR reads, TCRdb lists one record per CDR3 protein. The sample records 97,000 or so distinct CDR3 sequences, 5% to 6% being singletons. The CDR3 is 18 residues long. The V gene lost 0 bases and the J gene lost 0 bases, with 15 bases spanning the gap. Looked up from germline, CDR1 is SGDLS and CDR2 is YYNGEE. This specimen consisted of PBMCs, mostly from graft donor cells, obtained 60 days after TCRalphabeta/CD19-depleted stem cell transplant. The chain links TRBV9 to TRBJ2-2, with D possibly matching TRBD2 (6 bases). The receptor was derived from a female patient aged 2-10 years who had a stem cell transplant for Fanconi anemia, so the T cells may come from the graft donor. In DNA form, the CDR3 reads TGTGCCAGCAGCGTAGGCAAGGAGGGTAAGGCGAACACCGGGGAGCTGTTTTTT. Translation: CASSVGKEGKANTGELFF.